The 2 T cell receptor beta chains presented below share a single source sample, sequenced in a study of tumor-infiltrating lymphocytes in primary liver carcinoma. Joint extraction of RNA and DNA used roughly 20-33 mg of bulk tissue that was unsorted. Making TCR beta cDNA involved 400 to 600 ng total RNA and a constant-region primer. Three nested multiplex PCR rounds, a slightly modified ARM-PCR method, built the TCR beta libraries. With TRBV1-TRBV30 forward primers and a C-beta reverse primer, the first two PCR rounds were run for roughly 10 cycles each. TCRdb reprocessed the multiplex PCR reads via MiXCR and lists one record per CDR3 protein. The data hold roughly 120,000 distinct CDR3 sequences, with 60% to 80% observed a single time. Sequenced sample: liver tumor tissue from sampling region 3. The sample's subset: tumor region T3, left-lateral pole. These receptors all come from an older woman with primary liver carcinoma and hepatitis B virus infection.

A word on this clonotype: This may stem from a read error, because a much larger clone lies one nucleotide away. The genes are TRBV6-2 or TRBV6-3 and TRBJ2-1; D remains ambiguous. The germline V gene has CDR1 MNHEY and CDR2 SVGEGT. The CDR3 is 15 amino acids. CDR3 sequence reads: CVSSYGVLVGNEQFF. The CDR3, as DNA: TGTGTCAGCAGTTACGGTGTCCTGGTAGGCAATGAGCAGTTCTTC.

A note on this clonotype: An end of the junction does not agree with germline; a read error may underlie this. This sequence joins TRBV7-9 and TRBJ2-5; D is perhaps TRBD2 (5 bases). The CDR3 covers 12 residues. CDR1 and CDR2 from the germline V gene are SEHNR and FQNEAQ (reference sequence). CDR3 residues: CASNLPWETHYF. CDR3 nucleotide sequence: TGTGCCAGCAACTTGCCGTGGGAGACCCATTACTTC.